The 24 T cell receptor beta chains presented below share a single source sample, sequenced in a study of beta chain features in type 1 diabetes. The study, taken as a whole, reports: Shortening of TCRB CDR3s, moderate but significant, appeared in all four CD4+ subsets of Type 1 diabetes patients.

The entirety of the isolated RNA underwent reverse transcription, so expressed TCRB transcripts were sequenced. Profiling relied on immunoSEQ multiplex PCR, and the TCRdb table lists in-frame clones only, not all of them. In the table there are some 700,000 clones, about an eighth of which are singletons. These receptors' targets are unknown. Sequencing was done on a sample of naive CD4+ T cells from blood. Receptors were obtained from a man aged 18 to 29 with type 1 diabetes.

The chain has TRBV7-9 and TRBJ2-5, with D possibly TRBD1 on 6 matching bases. Germline CDR1 and CDR2: SEHNR and FQNEAQ (reference sequence). This CDR3 has 15 residues. V gave up 5 bases and J gave up 2 bases, with 15 bases separating them. CDR3 in DNA: TGTGCCAGCAGCCCCCGGACAGTGTTACAAGAGACCCAGTACTTC. This sequence encodes CASSPRTVLQETQYF.

This clone occurred a few times. The chain is built from TRBV9 and TRBJ1-6, with D perhaps TRBD1 (5 bases). The CDR3 contains 14 residues. Germline CDR1 reads SGDLS; CDR2 reads YYNGEE. V was shortened by 2 bases and J by 8 bases, with 11 bases between the two germline ends. CDR3 in DNA: TGTGCCAGCAGCGTTGAAGGGGACCATTCACCCCTCCACTTT. This gives the protein CASSVEGDHSPLHF.

The chain carries TRBV23-1 and TRBJ1-5, with D uncertain. TRBV23-1 is noted as an ORF with a role that remains uncertain. CDR3 length: 16 amino acids. Trimming cost V 4 bases and J 2 bases, with 15 bases left between them. DNA of the CDR3: TGCGCCAGCAGTCCCGGACTGTGTTTGGGCAATCAGCCCCAGCATTTT. Translating it yields CASSPGLCLGNQPQHF.

This rearrangement joins TRBV29-1 to TRBJ1-4; D is unclear. Between the trimmed V and J ends, which lost 5 bases and 2 bases, there was a span of 6 bases. From germline, CDR1 is SQVTM and CDR2 ANQGSEA. This CDR3 has 12 amino acids. The DNA for the CDR3 is TGCAGCGTTAAAAGGACTAATGAAAAACTGTTTTTT. Residues: CSVKRTNEKLFF.

CDR3 in amino acids: CASSLSGATTDTQYF. CDR3 in DNA: TGTGCCAGCAGCCTCAGCGGGGCGACCACAGATACGCAGTATTTT. The chain uses TRBV7-2 and TRBJ2-3, with 7 bases matching TRBD2. Trimming at V came to 5 bases and at J to 2 bases, leaving 7 bases not matched to a gene. The V gene's germline CDR1 is SGHTA and CDR2 FQGNSA. The CDR3 length is 15 residues.

This chain links TRBV7-9 with TRBJ1-5; no reliable D call. Germline CDR1 SEHNR, CDR2 FQNEAQ (reference sequence). Between the trimmed V and J ends, which lost 2 bases and 6 bases, there was a span of 8 bases. The CDR3 totals 13 residues. CDR3 in DNA: TGTGCCAGCAGCTTAATTGAGGGTCAGCCCCAGCATTTT. Its protein product is CASSLIEGQPQHF.

This clone has a handful of counts. The gene calls are TRBV18 and TRBJ1-4; D perhaps matches TRBD1 (6 bases). Trimming removed 5 bases from V and 0 bases from J, with 10 bases in between. CDR3 size: 15 residues. From germline, CDR1 is KGHSH and CDR2 LQKENI. CDR3 amino acids: CASSADRSTNEKLFF. DNA of the CDR3: TGTGCCAGCTCAGCGGACAGATCAACTAATGAAAAACTGTTTTTT.

This clone came up a few times. The V and J genes are TRBV5-4 and TRBJ2-1; no reliable D call. V lost 4 bases and J lost 0, with 14 bases in between. Germline loops: CDR1 SGHNT, CDR2 YYREEE (reference sequence). This CDR3 spans 16 amino acids. Here the CDR3 reads CASSRQELSSYNEQFF. CDR3 nucleotide sequence: TGTGCCAGCAGCCGACAAGAACTGAGCTCCTACAATGAGCAGTTCTTC. Variable domain in full (rest from reference TRBV5-4 and TRBJ2-1): ETGVTQSPTHLIKTRGQQVTLRCSSQSGHNTVSWYQQALGQGPQFIFQYYREEENGRGNFPPRFSGLQFPNYSSELNVNALELDDSALYLCASSRQELSSYNEQFFGPGTRLTVL.

This chain joins TRBV5-1 and TRBJ1-1, with D possibly TRBD1 on 6 matching bases. With 6 bases removed from V and 0 bases from J, the gap between germline ends came to 9 bases. CDR1 is SGHRS, CDR2 YFSETQ, per germline. CDR3 length: 13 residues. The CDR3 sequence: CASTGGMNTEAFF. The CDR3 DNA is TGCGCCAGCACTGGGGGCATGAACACTGAAGCTTTCTTT.

This clone was seen only a few times. The rearrangement links TRBV6-6 to TRBJ1-6; 9 nucleotides match TRBD1. V shed 7 bases and J 6 bases; nucleotides not matched to a gene: 10. The length of the CDR3 is 16 residues. CDR1 MNHNY and CDR2 SVGAGI come from the germline V gene (reference sequence). CDR3 residues: CASTLEGQGFNSPLHF. The CDR3 DNA follows: TGTGCCAGCACCCTCGAGGGACAGGGATTTAATTCACCCCTCCACTTT.

This clone was recorded a few times. V usage is TRBV6-5 and J usage is TRBJ2-2, with unresolved D. The germline V gene encodes CDR1 MNHEY and CDR2 SVGAGI. The CDR3 runs 13 residues. V was trimmed by 2 bases and J by 3 bases, leaving 4 bases between them. The CDR3 DNA reads TGTGCCAGCAGTTACATGGACACCGGGGAGCTGTTTTTT. As protein: CASSYMDTGELFF.

There are a few counts of this clone. The chain has TRBV30 and TRBJ1-2; no reliable D call. This CDR3 contains 13 residues. The V end was cut by 3 bases, the J end by 1 base, with 9 bases between. Germline-derived CDR1 and CDR2 are GTSNPN and SVGIG (reference sequence). CDR3 DNA sequence: TGTGCCTGGAGACTCACGAATAACTATGGCTACACCTTC. It encodes CAWRLTNNYGYTF.

This clone was observed a few times. Other DNA sequences of this sample code for an identical CDR3. This chain connects TRBV5-1 to TRBJ1-2; D is unclear. The CDR3 is 12 residues long. The germline V gene encodes CDR1 SGHRS and CDR2 YFSETQ. V gave up 0 bases and J gave up 4 bases, with 4 bases separating them. In DNA, the CDR3 is TGCGCCAGCAGCTTGGGGTCCTATGGCTACACCTTC. Amino acid sequence: CASSLGSYGYTF.

This clone has more than one count but fewer than ten. This chain joins TRBV12-5 and TRBJ2-5, with TRBD2 matching over 9 bases. The CDR3 covers 14 residues. Germline trimming cut 7 bases from V and 5 bases from J; bases unmatched to any gene: 8. Germline CDR1 reads LGHNT; CDR2 reads FRNRAP. In nucleotides, the CDR3 is TGTGCTAGTGCCCGTAGCGGGGGCGGTGAGACCCAGTACTTC. Amino acid sequence: CASARSGGGETQYF.

The table lists this clone with a few counts. The chain employs TRBV25-1 and TRBJ2-1, with unresolved D. The ends were cut back, 2 bases at V and 4 bases at J, with 3 bases in the middle. Germline CDR1 MGHDK, CDR2 SYGVNS. The CDR3 extends over 12 amino acids. CDR3 in amino acids: CASSEQYNEQFF. The CDR3 DNA follows: TGTGCCAGCAGTGAACAGTACAATGAGCAGTTCTTC.

This CDR3 reads CASSSRTGQMQYF. In nucleotides, the CDR3 is TGCGCCAGCAGCTCCCGAACGGGACAGATGCAGTACTTC. This chain uses TRBV5-1 with TRBJ2-4; TRBD1 agrees at 7 bases. Germline loops: CDR1 SGHRS, CDR2 YFSETQ. The CDR3 runs to 13 residues. V was pared by 3 bases and J by 13 bases, with 10 bases of the junction left unmatched.

The J gene is TRBJ2-7, the V gene TRBV25-1, with TRBD2 as a possible D gene (5 bases). The CDR3 length is 13 residues. CDR1 is MGHDK and CDR2 is SYGVNS in the germline V gene. Trimming took off 3 bases at V and 3 bases at J, with 9 bases between the two ends. As DNA, the CDR3 is TGTGCCAGCAGTGATAGGGAGTTCTACGAGCAGTACTTC. This codes for CASSDREFYEQYF.

This clone was seen only a few times. This chain links TRBV7-7 with TRBJ2-1; 8 bases align to TRBD1. The V gene end was trimmed by 5 bases and the J gene end by 4 bases; junction bases not matched to a gene: 4. The CDR3 covers 14 residues. Per the germline V gene, CDR1 is SSHAT and CDR2 is FNYEAQ (reference sequence). Written as DNA, the CDR3 is TGTGCCAGCAGCCTCCGACAGGGGTACAATGAGCAGTTCTTC. Its translation is CASSLRQGYNEQFF.

V is TRBV7-9 and J is TRBJ2-7; D not resolved. This CDR3 is 11 amino acids long. Trimming took 3 bases from V and 3 from J, leaving 3 bases between them. Looked up from germline, CDR1 is SEHNR and CDR2 is FQNEAQ (reference sequence). The CDR3 DNA is TGTGCCAGCAGCTTCAACTACGAGCAGTACTTC. It specifies CASSFNYEQYF.

This clone has just a few counts. This chain joins TRBV7-9 and TRBJ1-2; unclear D gene. CDR1 is SEHNR, CDR2 FQNEAQ, per germline (reference sequence). With 2 bases removed from V and 3 bases from J, the gap between germline ends came to 4 bases. The length of the CDR3 is 12 residues. In nucleotides, the CDR3 is TGTGCCAGCAGCTTACGGGACTATGGCTACACCTTC. As protein: CASSLRDYGYTF. Filled out from reference TRBV7-9 and TRBJ1-2, the complete variable domain reads DTGVSQNPRHKITKRGQNVTFRCDPISEHNRLYWYRQTLGQGPEFLTYFQNEAQLEKSRLLSDRFSAERPKGSFSTLEIQRTEQGDSAMYLCASSLRDYGYTFGSGTRLTVV.

This clone was seen more than once but under ten times. The chain joins TRBV2 to TRBJ2-3; D perhaps matches TRBD1 (6 bases). Germline loops: CDR1 SNHLY, CDR2 FYNNEI. This CDR3 has 15 amino acids. Trimming cost V 5 bases and J 0 bases, with 12 bases left between them. This CDR3 reads CASSSQGPSTDTQYF. The DNA for the CDR3 is TGTGCCAGCAGTTCTCAGGGGCCTAGCACAGATACGCAGTATTTT.

Points on this clone: This sample also contains other DNA sequences that code for the same CDR3. V usage is TRBV7-9 and J usage is TRBJ1-5; D perhaps matches TRBD1 (5 bases). The CDR3 loop spans 14 amino acids. Trimming removed 1 base at V and 7 bases at J, with 11 bases between. Germline V gene data show CDR1 as SEHNR and CDR2 as FQNEAQ (reference sequence). The CDR3 sequence is CASSLGQDNQPQHF. The CDR3 coding sequence is TGTGCCAGCAGCTTAGGGCAGGACAACCAGCCCCAGCATTTT.

This clone has just a few counts. The CDR3 reads CASDQRGPNEQFF. CDR3 coding DNA: TGTGCCAGCGACCAGCGGGGGCCCAATGAGCAGTTCTTC. The chain recombines TRBV28 with TRBJ2-1, with 8 bases that match TRBD2. Germline CDR1 is MDHEN and CDR2 is SYDVKM. This CDR3 is built from 13 residues. J was trimmed by 6 bases and V by 8 bases; bases with no gene match: 6.

CDR3 sequence (DNA): TGCGCCAGCAGCTTGGTCTCTGGGAACACCGGGGAGCTGTTTTTT. It is translated as CASSLVSGNTGELFF. The chain employs TRBV5-1 and TRBJ2-2, with D uncertain. This CDR3 region has 15 residues. V shed 0 bases and J shed 1 base, with 7 bases lying between them. Germline V gene data show CDR1 as SGHRS and CDR2 as YFSETQ.